This is a list of T cell receptor beta chains from one sample in a study of cytomegalovirus exposure and HLA in healthy donors. Sequenced by immunoSEQ multiplex PCR; TCRdb stores in-frame clones only, minus some. The sample consists of approximately 170,000 clones, over 75% of them appearing once. Sequencing used PBMCs. Receptors originate from a female donor in good health and CMV-seronegative. CDR3s include the opening cysteine and the closing phenylalanine or tryptophan. Fields, in order: clone size, J gene, CDR3 length, V gene, D gene, CDR3 DNA, CDR3 protein. The D gene is left open where the match is weak. Clone size is given for some rows only: seen once, a few or many times, or a class if the clone is expanded.

size: .; J: TRBJ2-5; length: 14; V: TRBV10-1; D: .; DNA: TGCGCCAGCAGTGAGTCGAGTGCGAGGGAGACCCAGTACTTC; CDR3: CASSESSARETQYF
size: .; J: TRBJ2-7; length: 13; V: TRBV6-5; D: .; DNA: TGTGCCAGCAGTTACTCTAGTAGCGGCGAGCAGTACTTC; CDR3: CASSYSSSGEQYF
size: .; J: TRBJ2-7; length: 16; V: TRBV18; D: TRBD2; DNA: TGTGCCAGCTCACCCCCCGGGGGAGCGGGGGCCTACGAGCAGTACTTC; CDR3: CASSPPGGAGAYEQYF
size: .; J: TRBJ2-1; length: 13; V: TRBV5-1; D: TRBD1; DNA: TGCGCCAGCAGCCTGACAGGGGGCAATGAGCAGTTCTTC; CDR3: CASSLTGGNEQFF
size: .; J: TRBJ2-1; length: 14; V: TRBV9; D: TRBD2; DNA: TGTGCCAGCGGACTAGCGGGAGAGTCCAATGAGCAGTTCTTC; CDR3: CASGLAGESNEQFF
size: once; J: TRBJ2-5; length: 11; V: TRBV6-1; D: .; DNA: TGTGCCAGCACTAGCACGGGGTCCCAGTACTTC; CDR3: CASTSTGSQYF
size: .; J: TRBJ1-4; length: 14; V: TRBV5-5; D: TRBD1; DNA: TGTGCCAGCAGCTGGACAGGGGGCGATGAAAAACTGTTTTTT; CDR3: CASSWTGGDEKLFF
size: .; J: TRBJ2-7; length: 13; V: TRBV4-3; D: TRBD2; DNA: TGCGCCAGCAGCCAAGACCGGGGGGGAAGCGAGTACTTC; CDR3: CASSQDRGGSEYF
size: .; J: TRBJ2-1; length: 15; V: TRBV5-1; D: TRBD2; DNA: TGCGCCAGCAGCCCCGGGACTAGCGGGATAAATGAGCAGTTCTTC; CDR3: CASSPGTSGINEQFF
size: .; J: TRBJ1-5; length: 13; V: TRBV29-1; D: .; DNA: TGCAGCGCCGGGGAGGGGGGCAATCAGCCCCAGCATTTT; CDR3: CSAGEGGNQPQHF
size: .; J: TRBJ2-5; length: 13; V: TRBV2; D: .; DNA: TGTGCCACCAGAACGGAGGGGGCAGACACCCAGTACTTC; CDR3: CATRTEGADTQYF
size: .; J: TRBJ1-1; length: 15; V: TRBV19; D: TRBD1; DNA: TGTGCCAGTAGTAGGGGACAGCTAAGGAACACTGAAGCTTTCTTT; CDR3: CASSRGQLRNTEAFF
size: .; J: TRBJ2-7; length: 14; V: TRBV5-1; D: .; DNA: TGCGCCAGCAGCTTCAGGGAAGGGGACTACGAGCAGTACTTC; CDR3: CASSFREGDYEQYF
size: .; J: TRBJ1-2; length: 15; V: TRBV7-9; D: .; DNA: TGTGCCAGCAGCCCCTCTTGGAGGGAGACCTATGGCTACACCTTC; CDR3: CASSPSWRETYGYTF
size: once; J: TRBJ2-5; length: 12; V: TRBV30; D: .; DNA: TGTGCCTGGAGGAGACAACAAGAGACCCAGTACTTC; CDR3: CAWRRQQETQYF
size: .; J: TRBJ2-3; length: 18; V: TRBV7-2; D: .; DNA: TGTGCCAGCAGCTTAATCGCCGACTTTAGTTTATTTGCAGATACGCAGTATTTT; CDR3: CASSLIADFSLFADTQYF
size: .; J: TRBJ1-1; length: 12; V: TRBV30; D: .; DNA: TGTGCCTCACGAGGTTTAAACACTGAAGCTTTCTTT; CDR3: CASRGLNTEAFF
size: .; J: TRBJ2-3; length: 14; V: TRBV30; D: .; DNA: TGTGCCTGGGGACGCGGGGAGAGCACAGATACGCAGTATTTT; CDR3: CAWGRGESTDTQYF
size: .; J: TRBJ1-6; length: 16; V: TRBV5-6; D: TRBD1; DNA: TGTGCCAGCAGCTTGGGACAGGGGGCCTATAATTCACCCCTCCACTTT; CDR3: CASSLGQGAYNSPLHF
size: .; J: TRBJ2-5; length: 13; V: TRBV18; D: .; DNA: TGTGCCAGCTCACCACTTAACCAAGAGACCCAGTACTTC; CDR3: CASSPLNQETQYF
size: .; J: TRBJ1-1; length: 18; V: TRBV6-4; D: TRBD1; DNA: TGTGCCAGCAGGAACCCGGGACAGGGAGTTTTAAGGACCACTGAAGCTTTCTTT; CDR3: CASRNPGQGVLRTTEAFF
size: .; J: TRBJ1-1; length: 14; V: TRBV28; D: TRBD1; DNA: TGTGCCAGCAGTCGGACAGGTAGTTGGACTGAAGCTTTCTTT; CDR3: CASSRTGSWTEAFF
size: few; J: TRBJ1-1; length: 13; V: TRBV7-9; D: .; DNA: TGTGCCAGCAGCTTAGGGAGTGGAACTGAAGCTTTCTTT; CDR3: CASSLGSGTEAFF
size: .; J: TRBJ2-1; length: 14; V: TRBV10-1; D: .; DNA: TGCGCCAACGGACAGCCTCCCAGGTACAATGAGCAGTTCTTC; CDR3: CANGQPPRYNEQFF
size: .; J: TRBJ2-5; length: 14; V: TRBV6-1; D: TRBD1; DNA: TGTGCCAGCAGTGATGCTGACAGGGAGGAGACCCAGTACTTC; CDR3: CASSDADREETQYF
size: .; J: TRBJ2-3; length: 17; V: TRBV2; D: TRBD2; DNA: TGTGCCAGCAGAAGAGGGACTAGCGGGGGGCGAGCAGATACGCAGTATTTT; CDR3: CASRRGTSGGRADTQYF
size: once; J: TRBJ1-5; length: 15; V: TRBV7-8; D: .; DNA: TGTGCCAGCAGCTTAGAGACAGGCCCAGGTCCGCCCCAGCATTTT; CDR3: CASSLETGPGPPQHF
size: .; J: TRBJ2-1; length: 15; V: TRBV10-1; D: TRBD2; DNA: TGCGCCAGCAGTGAGGCTCTAGCGGGGGTCAATGAGCAGTTCTTC; CDR3: CASSEALAGVNEQFF
size: .; J: TRBJ1-1; length: 15; V: TRBV14; D: TRBD1; DNA: TGTGCCAGCAGCCAGGCGGGACAGATGAACACTGAAGCTTTCTTT; CDR3: CASSQAGQMNTEAFF
size: .; J: TRBJ2-7; length: 15; V: TRBV7-6; D: TRBD1; DNA: TGTGCCAGCAGCAGCCCCTGGGACAGGACCTACGAGCAGTACTTC; CDR3: CASSSPWDRTYEQYF
size: once; J: TRBJ1-6; length: 15; V: TRBV7-6; D: .; DNA: TGTGCCAGCAGCTTAGGGGTGGAGGGGCTTTCACCCCTCCACTTT; CDR3: CASSLGVEGLSPLHF
size: .; J: TRBJ2-5; length: 15; V: TRBV6-5; D: TRBD2; DNA: TGTGCCAGCAGTCAGGGACTAGCGAGCCGGGAGACCCAGTACTTC; CDR3: CASSQGLASRETQYF
size: .; J: TRBJ2-2; length: 15; V: TRBV19; D: TRBD2; DNA: TGTGCCAGTAGTCACGGGGGGGTCTACGGCGGGGAGCCGTTTTTT; CDR3: CASSHGGVYGGEPFF
size: .; J: TRBJ2-3; length: 15; V: TRBV28; D: TRBD1; DNA: TGTGCCAGCAGTGTCCGGGACAGGGTCGTGGGTACGCAGTATTTT; CDR3: CASSVRDRVVGTQYF
size: .; J: TRBJ2-7; length: 16; V: TRBV9; D: TRBD2; DNA: TGTGCCAGCAGCGTAACTCCTGACGGGGGGAACGACGAGCAGTACTTC; CDR3: CASSVTPDGGNDEQYF
size: .; J: TRBJ2-7; length: 14; V: TRBV5-1; D: .; DNA: TGCGCCAGCAGCCTCGTTACGCAGGGCTTGGAGCAGTACTTC; CDR3: CASSLVTQGLEQYF